This T cell receptor (beta chain) was recorded in a study of OX40 agonist ivuxolimab in advanced cancers. Study in general: The patients' treatment was ivuxolimab, an agonistic anti-OX40 (CD134) antibody. Those treated in dose escalation had hepatocellular carcinoma, melanoma, renal cell cancer or head and neck cancer. Study observations and caveats: There were, on average, more expanded clones in CD8+ T cells than in CD4+. What antigens the expanded peripheral T cells recognized was never established.

Turning to this clone: Its antigen is unidentified.

Only in-frame clones appear in the TCRdb table, and some are missing; sequencing was by immunoSEQ multiplex PCR. This sample has about 100,000 clones, with 80% to 95% found just once. This CDR3 spans 15 amino acids. Trimming shortened V by 3 bases and J by 6 bases, and 19 bases separated the two germline ends. The germline gives CDR1 SGDLS, CDR2 YYNGEE. This chain links TRBV9 with TRBJ2-7; the D gene is possibly TRBD2 (6 bases). Sample: CD4+ or CD8+ T cells sorted from blood, taken in a trial of the OX40 agonist ivuxolimab. The receptor's source is an adult with an advanced solid tumor such as melanoma, head and neck, liver or kidney cancer. The CDR3 region has the DNA TGTGCCAGCAGCGGGCAGACGGGAGAGAGGGGCGAGCAGTACTTC. Its protein product is CASSGQTGERGEQYF.